A selection of T cell receptor beta chains follows, all from one sample in a study of CD8 T cells in ankylosing spondylitis. TCRdb re-called the 5' RACE reads with MiXCR, one entry per CDR3 protein. The profile shows around 340,000 distinct CDR3 sequences, more than 20% of them singletons. Source material: blood, either unsorted or a sorted T cell fraction (not recorded which). Receptors originate from a male donor with ankylosing spondylitis or in good health (not recorded which). CDR3s include the opening cysteine and the closing phenylalanine or tryptophan. The order of the fields is D gene, CDR3 length, J gene, V gene, clone size, CDR3 DNA, CDR3 protein. D genes are given only for firm matches. Some rows mark clone size as missing; the rest say once, few, many or name a class of expanded clone.

d_call: NA
cdr3_length: 17
j_call: TRBJ2-7
v_call: TRBV27
clone_size: once
cdr3_nt: TGTGCCAGCAGTTCCCGTCTGGGGGGGCTCGCCATCTACGAGCAGTACTTC
cdr3_aa: CASSSRLGGLAIYEQYF

d_call: TRBD1
cdr3_length: 15
j_call: TRBJ2-1
v_call: TRBV28
clone_size: NA
cdr3_nt: TGTGCCAGCAGTTCCCGGGACAGGGTGGTCAATGAGCAGTTCTTC
cdr3_aa: CASSSRDRVVNEQFF

d_call: NA
cdr3_length: 13
j_call: TRBJ2-2
v_call: TRBV20-1
clone_size: NA
cdr3_nt: TGCAGTGCTCAGCCCGAGAACACCGGGGAGCTGTTTTTT
cdr3_aa: CSAQPENTGELFF

d_call: TRBD1
cdr3_length: 17
j_call: TRBJ2-1
v_call: TRBV5-1
clone_size: few
cdr3_nt: TGCGCCAGCAGCCCGGGGGAATTCCGGACAGGGGGCAATGAGCAGTTCTTC
cdr3_aa: CASSPGEFRTGGNEQFF

d_call: NA
cdr3_length: 14
j_call: TRBJ2-2
v_call: TRBV7-7
clone_size: NA
cdr3_nt: TGTGCCAGCAGCTTAAGCCGGCAGGCCGGGGAGCTGTTTTTT
cdr3_aa: CASSLSRQAGELFF

d_call: TRBD2
cdr3_length: 18
j_call: TRBJ2-7
v_call: TRBV11-2
clone_size: NA
cdr3_nt: TGTGCCATCTCAATGGGGGGGTTCGTTGGGACTACTCCTACGGAGCAGTACTTC
cdr3_aa: CAISMGGFVGTTPTEQYF

d_call: TRBD2
cdr3_length: 14
j_call: TRBJ2-1
v_call: TRBV7-3
clone_size: NA
cdr3_nt: TGTGCCAGCAGCTATTCCGGGGGGGCCGAGGAGCAGTTCTTC
cdr3_aa: CASSYSGGAEEQFF

d_call: TRBD2
cdr3_length: 15
j_call: TRBJ2-3
v_call: TRBV7-9
clone_size: few
cdr3_nt: TGTGCCAGCAGCGGGACTAGCGGGGGGAGTGATACGCAGTATTTT
cdr3_aa: CASSGTSGGSDTQYF

d_call: TRBD1
cdr3_length: 13
j_call: TRBJ2-7
v_call: TRBV29-1
clone_size: NA
cdr3_nt: TGCAGCGTTGGGGACAGGGGGCTATGTCAGCAGTACTTC
cdr3_aa: CSVGDRGLCQQYF

d_call: TRBD1
cdr3_length: 16
j_call: TRBJ2-1
v_call: TRBV7-8
clone_size: NA
cdr3_nt: TGTGCCAGCAGCTTAGAAGGTACAGGGGAATACAATGAGCAGTTCTTC
cdr3_aa: CASSLEGTGEYNEQFF

d_call: TRBD1
cdr3_length: 15
j_call: TRBJ2-1
v_call: TRBV24-1
clone_size: NA
cdr3_nt: TGTGCCACCAGTGCCATGACAGGGCACTACAATGAGCAGTTCTTC
cdr3_aa: CATSAMTGHYNEQFF

d_call: NA
cdr3_length: 15
j_call: TRBJ2-7
v_call: TRBV12-3/TRBV12-4
clone_size: NA
cdr3_nt: TGTGCCAGCAGTTTCGAACTACAGGGACCCTACGAGCAGTACTTC
cdr3_aa: CASSFELQGPYEQYF

d_call: NA
cdr3_length: 14
j_call: TRBJ2-5
v_call: TRBV10-3
clone_size: NA
cdr3_nt: TGTGCCATCAGTGAGTCGCCCCTGCAAGAGACCCAGTACTTC
cdr3_aa: CAISESPLQETQYF

d_call: TRBD1
cdr3_length: 15
j_call: TRBJ2-7
v_call: TRBV12-3/TRBV12-4
clone_size: few
cdr3_nt: TGTGCCAGCAGTTCGGCCCGGGACAGGGGTTACGAGCAGTACTTC
cdr3_aa: CASSSARDRGYEQYF

d_call: NA
cdr3_length: 18
j_call: TRBJ1-2
v_call: TRBV5-1
clone_size: few
cdr3_nt: TGCGCCAGCAGCTTCCCCCCTGAACAGGGAGATTCTAACTATGGCTACACCTTC
cdr3_aa: CASSFPPEQGDSNYGYTF

d_call: TRBD2
cdr3_length: 16
j_call: TRBJ2-1
v_call: TRBV10-2
clone_size: NA
cdr3_nt: TGCGCCAGCAGTGAGTCAAGCCTAGCGGGGAACAATGAGCAGTTCTTC
cdr3_aa: CASSESSLAGNNEQFF

d_call: NA
cdr3_length: 16
j_call: TRBJ2-1
v_call: TRBV27
clone_size: few
cdr3_nt: TGTGCCAGCAGTTTATCGCTGGCGGGGATGTACAATGAGCAGTTCTTC
cdr3_aa: CASSLSLAGMYNEQFF

d_call: TRBD1
cdr3_length: 14
j_call: TRBJ2-2
v_call: TRBV7-7
clone_size: few
cdr3_nt: TGTGCTAGCAGCCTGACAGGGCCCACCGGGGAGCTGTTTTTT
cdr3_aa: CASSLTGPTGELFF

d_call: NA
cdr3_length: 15
j_call: TRBJ1-6
v_call: TRBV9
clone_size: NA
cdr3_nt: TGTGCCAGCAGCGTAGAGGGGCAGGGAAATTCACCCCTCCACTTT
cdr3_aa: CASSVEGQGNSPLHF

d_call: NA
cdr3_length: 15
j_call: TRBJ1-1
v_call: TRBV4-1
clone_size: NA
cdr3_nt: TGCGCCAGCAGCCAAGGTGCACTTATGAACACTGAAGCTTTCTTT
cdr3_aa: CASSQGALMNTEAFF

d_call: NA
cdr3_length: 15
j_call: TRBJ2-5
v_call: TRBV6-5
clone_size: NA
cdr3_nt: TGTGCCAGCAGTTACTCTGCCTCGACTGAAGAGACCCAGTACTTC
cdr3_aa: CASSYSASTEETQYF

d_call: NA
cdr3_length: 17
j_call: TRBJ2-5
v_call: TRBV9
clone_size: few
cdr3_nt: TGTGCCAGCAGCGCCGGTTTCGGCAGAGACGCCCAAGAGACCCAGTACTTC
cdr3_aa: CASSAGFGRDAQETQYF

d_call: TRBD1
cdr3_length: 16
j_call: TRBJ1-2
v_call: TRBV10-3
clone_size: few
cdr3_nt: TGTGCCATCAGCCAACCCCGGGACAGGAGACCCAATGGCTACACCTTC
cdr3_aa: CAISQPRDRRPNGYTF

d_call: TRBD1
cdr3_length: 13
j_call: TRBJ2-1
v_call: TRBV27
clone_size: few
cdr3_nt: TGTGCCAGCGGAACGACAGGGGTGAATGAGCAGTTCTTC
cdr3_aa: CASGTTGVNEQFF

d_call: NA
cdr3_length: 16
j_call: TRBJ2-2
v_call: TRBV6-4
clone_size: NA
cdr3_nt: TGTGCCAGCAGTGAGGGAGTCGGGGGGAACACCGGGGAGCTGTTTTTT
cdr3_aa: CASSEGVGGNTGELFF

d_call: TRBD2
cdr3_length: 18
j_call: TRBJ2-3
v_call: TRBV15
clone_size: NA
cdr3_nt: TGTGCCACCAGCATTAGAGGTCGCGGGGGGCCCAGCACAGATACGCAGTATTTT
cdr3_aa: CATSIRGRGGPSTDTQYF

d_call: NA
cdr3_length: 15
j_call: TRBJ1-3
v_call: TRBV5-6
clone_size: few
cdr3_nt: TGTGCCAGCACCTTACAGCCAAACTCTGGAAACACCATATATTTT
cdr3_aa: CASTLQPNSGNTIYF

d_call: NA
cdr3_length: 15
j_call: TRBJ2-4
v_call: TRBV7-8
clone_size: NA
cdr3_nt: TGTGCCAGCAGCAGGAGCCGCCTCGGGGAAAACATTCAGTACTTC
cdr3_aa: CASSRSRLGENIQYF

d_call: NA
cdr3_length: 16
j_call: TRBJ2-1
v_call: TRBV5-1
clone_size: few
cdr3_nt: TGCGCCAGCAGCCTACCCTTGGTCAGCTCCTACAATGAGCAGTTCTTC
cdr3_aa: CASSLPLVSSYNEQFF

d_call: NA
cdr3_length: 13
j_call: TRBJ2-5
v_call: TRBV2
clone_size: once
cdr3_nt: TGTGCCAGCAATGACCGGGCCGAAGAGACCCAGTACTTC
cdr3_aa: CASNDRAEETQYF

d_call: NA
cdr3_length: 14
j_call: TRBJ2-3
v_call: TRBV20-1
clone_size: NA
cdr3_nt: TGCAGTGCTCCTTGGGGACCGAGCACAGATACGCAGTATTTT
cdr3_aa: CSAPWGPSTDTQYF

d_call: NA
cdr3_length: 14
j_call: TRBJ1-3
v_call: TRBV12-3/TRBV12-4
clone_size: few
cdr3_nt: TGTGCCAGCACCGAGTCAGGGTTTGGAAACACCATATATTTT
cdr3_aa: CASTESGFGNTIYF

d_call: NA
cdr3_length: 14
j_call: TRBJ2-7
v_call: TRBV27
clone_size: few
cdr3_nt: TGTGCCAGCAGTTTAGGCGACGAGTCGTACGAGCAGTACTTC
cdr3_aa: CASSLGDESYEQYF

d_call: NA
cdr3_length: 14
j_call: TRBJ2-3
v_call: TRBV16
clone_size: NA
cdr3_nt: TGTGCCAGCTGCTGGACGGGTAGCACAGATACGCAGTATTTT
cdr3_aa: CASCWTGSTDTQYF

d_call: NA
cdr3_length: 15
j_call: TRBJ2-3
v_call: TRBV12-3/TRBV12-4
clone_size: few
cdr3_nt: TGTGCCAGCAGTTTCCCAGGGGAACGCACAGATACGCAGTATTTT
cdr3_aa: CASSFPGERTDTQYF

d_call: TRBD2
cdr3_length: 14
j_call: TRBJ2-1
v_call: TRBV20-1
clone_size: many
cdr3_nt: TGCAGTGCTAGCGGACTAGCGGGGTGGAATGAGCAGTTCTTC
cdr3_aa: CSASGLAGWNEQFF

d_call: TRBD2
cdr3_length: 17
j_call: TRBJ2-3
v_call: TRBV3-1
clone_size: NA
cdr3_nt: TGTGCCAGCAGCCAAGATCGACTAGCGGGGGGAGCGGGGACGCAGTATTTT
cdr3_aa: CASSQDRLAGGAGTQYF

d_call: TRBD2
cdr3_length: 20
j_call: TRBJ2-1
v_call: TRBV15
clone_size: NA
cdr3_nt: TGTGCCACCAGCAGGGCTTTTGGACTAGCGGACCTTTCCTCCTACAATGAGCAGTTCTTC
cdr3_aa: CATSRAFGLADLSSYNEQFF

d_call: TRBD2
cdr3_length: 14
j_call: TRBJ2-1
v_call: TRBV6-5
clone_size: few
cdr3_nt: TGTGCCAGCAGTTACGCGGGGGGGCCGAATGAGCAGTTCTTC
cdr3_aa: CASSYAGGPNEQFF

d_call: TRBD1
cdr3_length: 12
j_call: TRBJ2-5
v_call: TRBV29-1
clone_size: few
cdr3_nt: TGCAGCGTTAGAGACAGGGAAGAGACCCAGTACTTC
cdr3_aa: CSVRDREETQYF

d_call: NA
cdr3_length: 14
j_call: TRBJ1-1
v_call: TRBV6-1
clone_size: NA
cdr3_nt: TGTGCCAGCAGTGGAGGACAGATGAACACTGAAGCTTTCTTT
cdr3_aa: CASSGGQMNTEAFF

d_call: NA
cdr3_length: 17
j_call: TRBJ2-1
v_call: TRBV27
clone_size: NA
cdr3_nt: TGTGCCAGCAGTCCTCAGTTTGGGGGGGCCGCCTACAATGAGCAGTTCTTC
cdr3_aa: CASSPQFGGAAYNEQFF

d_call: NA
cdr3_length: 14
j_call: TRBJ1-1
v_call: TRBV4-1
clone_size: NA
cdr3_nt: TGCGCCAGCAGCCGATCAGGGTCGGACACTGAAGCTTTCTTT
cdr3_aa: CASSRSGSDTEAFF

d_call: TRBD2
cdr3_length: 16
j_call: TRBJ2-7
v_call: TRBV7-2
clone_size: NA
cdr3_nt: TGTGCCAGCAGCTTAGAAGCGGGGGGACGTTCCTACGAGCAGTACTTC
cdr3_aa: CASSLEAGGRSYEQYF

d_call: NA
cdr3_length: 15
j_call: TRBJ2-4
v_call: TRBV3-1
clone_size: NA
cdr3_nt: TGTGCCAGCAGCCATAACCTCCGGGGCGGTGGCATTCAGTACTTC
cdr3_aa: CASSHNLRGGGIQYF

d_call: NA
cdr3_length: 14
j_call: TRBJ2-1
v_call: TRBV20-1
clone_size: NA
cdr3_nt: TGCAGTGCCTCGCTGACAGGCTCCTACAATGAGCAGTTCTTC
cdr3_aa: CSASLTGSYNEQFF

d_call: NA
cdr3_length: 14
j_call: TRBJ2-7
v_call: TRBV9
clone_size: NA
cdr3_nt: TGTGCCAGCAGCGTAGCCCTGGGGGCATACGAGCAGTACTTC
cdr3_aa: CASSVALGAYEQYF

d_call: TRBD1
cdr3_length: 15
j_call: TRBJ2-7
v_call: TRBV20-1
clone_size: NA
cdr3_nt: TGCAGTGCTAGGGAACCGGGACAGGGGGTCTACGAGCAGTACTTC
cdr3_aa: CSAREPGQGVYEQYF

d_call: TRBD2
cdr3_length: 13
j_call: TRBJ2-1
v_call: TRBV29-1
clone_size: few
cdr3_nt: TGCAGCGTCCGCGGCGGGGGATCGTATGAGCAGTTCTTC
cdr3_aa: CSVRGGGSYEQFF